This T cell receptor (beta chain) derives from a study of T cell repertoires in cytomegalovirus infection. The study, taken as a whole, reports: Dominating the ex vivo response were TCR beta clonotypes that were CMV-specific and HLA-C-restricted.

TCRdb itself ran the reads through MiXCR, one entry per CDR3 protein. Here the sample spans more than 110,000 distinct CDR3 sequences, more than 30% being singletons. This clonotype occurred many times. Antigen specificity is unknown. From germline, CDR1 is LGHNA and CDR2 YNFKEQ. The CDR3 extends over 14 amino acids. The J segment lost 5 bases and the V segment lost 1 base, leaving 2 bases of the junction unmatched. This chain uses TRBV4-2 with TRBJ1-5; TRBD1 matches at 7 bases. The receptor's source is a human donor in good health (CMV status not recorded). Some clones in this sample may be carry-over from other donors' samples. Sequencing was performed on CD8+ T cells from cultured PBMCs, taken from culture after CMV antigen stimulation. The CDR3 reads CASSQAGGDQPQHF. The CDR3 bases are TGTGCCAGCAGCCAAGCAGGGGGGGATCAGCCCCAGCATTTT.